The 2 T cell receptor beta chains listed next were all sequenced from one sample in a study of T-cell memory formation after mild COVID-19. MiXCR, applied by TCRdb to the 5' RACE reads, yields one record per CDR3 protein. The repertoire holds 150,000 to 200,000 distinct CDR3 sequences, with roughly 15% as singletons. The sequenced sample consisted of PBMCs or a T cell subset sorted from them (not recorded which). Every receptor here comes from an adult woman who had mild COVID-19 (a few samples of this study predate the infection). Cell type and time point are not known.

This clonotype was seen a handful of times. V gene TRBV7-6 combines with J gene TRBJ2-3; D might be TRBD1 (6 bases). Trimming pared 2 bases from V and 6 bases from J, leaving 24 bases between. Germline assignment: CDR1 SGHVS and CDR2 FNYEAQ. The CDR3 loop spans 18 amino acids. CDR3 DNA: TGTGCCAGCAGCTTACTCCCCCGGTCGGACAGAGGGTTTGATACGCAGTATTTT. This sequence encodes CASSLLPRSDRGFDTQYF.

The gene calls are TRBV7-8 and TRBJ2-5; tentatively, D is TRBD1 or TRBD2 (5 bases each). This CDR3 is built from 11 residues. CDR1 is SGHVS and CDR2 is FQNEAQ in the germline V gene. The V end lost 5 bases, the J end lost 11 bases, and 12 bases lay between the germline ends. In DNA form, the CDR3 reads TGTGCCAGCAGCCACGGGACGCAGCAGTACTTC. Translated: CASSHGTQQYF.